Below are 30 T cell receptor beta chains sequenced from a single sample in a study of early T cells in non-severe SARS-CoV-2 infection. One entry per CDR3 protein results from TCRdb running MiXCR on the 5' RACE reads. The sample has under 90,000 distinct CDR3 sequences, about 13% seen once. The sample taken for sequencing was whole blood. These receptor sequences come from an adult who was a healthcare worker with PCR-confirmed SARS-CoV-2 infection or an uninfected control (not recorded which).

This clonotype was found a few times. The chain has TRBV11-2 and TRBJ2-3; TRBD2 might be the D (6 bases). Germline V gene data show CDR1 as SGHAT and CDR2 as FQNNGV. The CDR3 is 15 residues long. V lost 1 base and J lost 3, with 11 bases in between. The CDR3 bases are TGTGCCAGCAGCTTAGTAGTACTAGCAACAGATACGCAGTATTTT. Translated, it gives CASSLVVLATDTQYF. The full variable domain, completed using reference TRBV11-2 and TRBJ2-3, is EAGVAQSPRYKIIEKRQSVAFWCNPISGHATLYWYQQILGQGPKLLIQFQNNGVVDDSQLPKDRFSAERLKGVDSTLKIQPAKLEDSAVYLCASSLVVLATDTQYFGPGTRLTVL.

The V gene is TRBV2, the J gene TRBJ1-5; D perhaps matches TRBD1 (5 bases). The germline V gene encodes CDR1 SNHLY and CDR2 FYNNEI. The CDR3 has 14 residues. Trimming cost V 6 bases and J 6 bases, with 15 bases left between them. The DNA of the CDR3 is TGTGCCAGCAGCCCGCGGCGGACAATTCAGCCCCAGCATTTT. This codes for CASSPRRTIQPQHF.

The chain has TRBV3-1 and TRBJ1-1; D is uncertain. V shed 6 bases and J shed 0 bases, with 11 bases lying between them. Germline CDR1 is LGHDT and CDR2 is YNNKEL (reference sequence). CDR3 length equals 14 residues. Here the CDR3 reads CASSRQTVNTEAFF. DNA of the CDR3: TGTGCCAGCAGTCGCCAAACAGTGAACACTGAAGCTTTCTTT.

The chain has TRBV4-1 and TRBJ1-4; 10 nucleotides line up with TRBD1. The CDR3 has 17 amino acids. CDR1 is MGHRA, CDR2 YSYEKL, per germline. Trimming cost V 1 base and J 2 bases; bases outside gene matches: 4. This CDR3 reads CASSQVVTGGTNEKLFF. The CDR3 nucleotides read TGCGCCAGCAGCCAAGTGGTGACAGGGGGCACTAATGAAAAACTGTTTTTT.

The J gene is TRBJ2-3, the V gene TRBV29-1; D remains unclear. The V gene lost 8 bases and the J gene lost 0 bases, with 6 bases spanning the gap. CDR3 length: 11 amino acids. In germline, CDR1 is SQVTM, CDR2 ANQGSEA. The CDR3 protein is CSYSSTDTQYF. The DNA for the CDR3 is TGCAGCTACTCTAGCACAGATACGCAGTATTTT.

This clonotype was picked up many times. The chain employs TRBV18 and TRBJ1-1, with D tentatively TRBD1 (6 bases). Between the trimmed V and J ends, which lost 6 bases and 2 bases, there was a span of 10 bases. The CDR3 contains 13 residues. Germline V gives CDR1 KGHSH, CDR2 LQKENI. CDR3 sequence: CASSQDSNTEAFF. CDR3 nucleotide sequence: TGTGCCAGCTCTCAGGACAGCAACACTGAAGCTTTCTTT.

V gene TRBV28 combines with J gene TRBJ2-2; possible D gene TRBD1, 6 bases. The CDR3 consists of 15 residues. Germline loops: CDR1 MDHEN, CDR2 SYDVKM. The V end was cut by 5 bases, the J end by 5 bases, with 15 bases between. For the CDR3, the DNA is TGTGCCAGCAGTCCGGACAGAAGAAGGACCGGGGAGCTGTTTTTT. As protein: CASSPDRRRTGELFF.

This rearrangement joins TRBV20-1 to TRBJ2-1; TRBD2 is a possible D gene (6 bases). V lost 0 bases, J lost 2 bases, and 14 bases lay in between. The CDR3 has 16 amino acids. The germline gives CDR1 DFQATT, CDR2 SNEGSKA (reference sequence). The CDR3 DNA is TGCAGTGCTAGAGATCACCTCGGGGGTACCTACAATGAGCAGTTCTTC. Its translation is CSARDHLGGTYNEQFF.

J is TRBJ2-3 and V is TRBV3-1, with 8 bases fitting TRBD2. Trimming took 1 base from V and 11 from J; bases not matched to a gene: 5. Per the germline V gene, CDR1 is LGHDT and CDR2 is YNNKEL (reference sequence). This CDR3 is built from 13 residues. The CDR3 bases are TGTGCCAGCAGCCAAGGGCTAGCGGGTCTGCAGTATTTT. Its protein product is CASSQGLAGLQYF.

This clonotype was counted only a few times. The chain recombines TRBV5-1 with TRBJ1-1; 7 nucleotides line up with TRBD1. CDR1 is SGHRS, CDR2 YFSETQ, per germline. This CDR3 comprises 15 residues. The ends lost 0 bases at V and 5 bases at J; junction bases unmatched: 7. DNA for the CDR3: TGCGCCAGCAGCTTGGTACAGGGGCGTTGGACTGAAGCTTTCTTT. Translation: CASSLVQGRWTEAFF.

This clonotype was picked up a small number of times. CDR3 region: CASSSGQGPTPGNTIYF. Here the CDR3 DNA reads TGCGCCAGCAGCTCGGGACAGGGTCCCACACCTGGAAACACCATATATTTT. The J gene is TRBJ1-3, the V gene TRBV5-1, with 9 bases identical to TRBD1. Germline CDR1 SGHRS, CDR2 YFSETQ. The CDR3 is 17 amino acids. Trimming cost V 3 bases and J 2 bases; bases outside gene matches: 9.

This clonotype has ten or more counts. CDR3 sequence (DNA): TGTGCCAGCAGTTCCCCTCTAGCGGGGCACTACAATGAGCAGTTCTTC. It codes for CASSSPLAGHYNEQFF. This chain joins TRBV6-2 or TRBV6-3 and TRBJ2-1; 9 bases fit TRBD2. Germline loops: CDR1 MNHEY, CDR2 SVGEGT. V lost 4 bases and J lost 3; bases outside the gene matches: 7. The CDR3 runs to 16 residues.

This clonotype was observed a handful of times. V and J are TRBV28 and TRBJ2-7; D is uncertain. Germline assignment: CDR1 MDHEN and CDR2 SYDVKM. This CDR3 region has 15 residues. Trimming shortened V by 3 bases and J by 0 bases, and 12 bases separated the two germline ends. The CDR3 protein is CASSFGVGSSYEQYF. The CDR3 DNA follows: TGTGCCAGCAGTTTTGGCGTCGGTAGCTCCTACGAGCAGTACTTC.

The chain combines TRBV5-4 with TRBJ2-7; TRBD1 aligns across 7 bases. V lost 0 bases and J lost 6; bases outside the gene matches: 3. The germline V gene has CDR1 SGHNT and CDR2 YYREEE (reference sequence). This CDR3 contains 13 residues. CDR3 in amino acids: CASSLERGREQYF. Written as DNA, the CDR3 is TGTGCCAGCAGCTTGGAGAGGGGGCGCGAGCAGTACTTC.

There are many counts of this clonotype. V is TRBV28 and J is TRBJ2-7; maybe TRBD1 (5 bases). CDR3 length: 12 residues. Trimming pared 7 bases from V and 6 bases from J, leaving 13 bases between. The germline V gene has CDR1 MDHEN and CDR2 SYDVKM. The CDR3 is CASNGQGTEQYF. The CDR3, as DNA: TGTGCCAGCAATGGGCAGGGCACCGAGCAGTACTTC.

The chain links TRBV9 to TRBJ1-2, with 7 nucleotides matching TRBD1. The CDR3 runs to 15 residues. Per germline, CDR1 SGDLS and CDR2 YYNGEE. V shed 0 bases and J 2 bases; nucleotides not matched to a gene: 4. DNA of the CDR3: TGTGCCAGCAGCGTAGAAGAAGGGGGCAACTATGGCTACACCTTC. This codes for CASSVEEGGNYGYTF.

In its sample, this clonotype was seen many times. The genes are TRBV24-1 and TRBJ2-1; 15 nucleotides align to TRBD2. The CDR3 is 18 amino acids. Unmatched junction bases numbered 10, after V lost 3 bases and J lost 8 bases. The V gene's germline CDR1 is KGHDR and CDR2 SFDVKD. This chain's CDR3 is CATSDRGLAGGIRDEQFF. The CDR3 DNA is TGTGCCACCAGTGATAGGGGACTAGCGGGAGGCATCAGGGATGAGCAGTTCTTC.

This clonotype has a count of ten or more. This chain uses TRBV20-1 with TRBJ1-1, with no clear D. V shed 7 bases and J shed 2 bases, with 5 bases lying between them. The V gene's germline CDR1 is DFQATT and CDR2 SNEGSKA (reference sequence). The CDR3 runs to 10 residues. The CDR3 is CSGYNTEAFF. DNA of the CDR3: TGCAGTGGGTATAACACTGAAGCTTTCTTT.

This clonotype was seen ten or more times. This chain connects TRBV10-3 to TRBJ2-1, with TRBD2 matching over 12 bases. The germline CDR1 and CDR2 sequences are ENHRY and SYGVKD. The ends lost 8 bases at V and 8 bases at J; junction bases unmatched: 10. This CDR3 region has 15 residues. The CDR3 spells CAIGSSGRAFDEQFF. CDR3 bases: TGTGCCATCGGATCTAGCGGGAGGGCGTTCGATGAGCAGTTCTTC.

The V call is TRBV5-1, the J call TRBJ1-4, with D possibly matching TRBD1 (5 bases). The germline V gene has CDR1 SGHRS and CDR2 YFSETQ. V was shortened by 2 bases and J by 5 bases, with 25 bases between the two germline ends. The CDR3 is 19 residues long. CDR3 amino acids: CASSLFPRDSHNGNEKLFF. As DNA, the CDR3 is TGCGCCAGCAGCTTATTTCCCCGGGACTCCCATAATGGGAATGAAAAACTGTTTTTT.

This clonotype appeared many times. The chain has TRBV19 and TRBJ2-3, with TRBD2 matching 11 bases. Germline V gene lookup returns CDR1 LNHDA and CDR2 SQIVND (reference sequence). The ends lost 3 bases at V and 8 bases at J; junction bases unmatched: 4. The CDR3 length is 14 residues. CDR3: CASSMGGLAVTQYF. The CDR3 DNA reads as TGTGCCAGTAGTATGGGGGGACTAGCGGTTACGCAGTATTTT.

This clonotype was recorded at least ten times. The chain links TRBV27 to TRBJ2-2, with 9 bases lining up with TRBD2. The V gene end was trimmed by 6 bases and the J gene end by 3 bases; junction bases not matched to a gene: 11. Germline V gene lookup returns CDR1 MNHEY and CDR2 SMNVEV (reference sequence). The CDR3 consists of 17 residues. This CDR3 is CASSHTLAGRYTGELFF. The CDR3 DNA reads TGTGCCAGCAGCCACACCCTAGCGGGAAGATACACCGGGGAGCTGTTTTTT.

This clonotype was detected many times. The V call is TRBV6-5, the J call TRBJ2-2, with D hard to call. This CDR3 region has 14 residues. The V gene's germline CDR1 is MNHEY and CDR2 SVGAGI. Trimming removed 10 bases at V and 0 bases at J, with 12 bases between. CDR3 bases: TGTGCCACCTACGATTCCCCGAACACCGGGGAGCTGTTTTTT. It yields the protein CATYDSPNTGELFF.

This clonotype showed up many times. The V call is TRBV3-1, the J call TRBJ2-1, with D perhaps being TRBD1 or TRBD2 (5 bases each). V was clipped by 3 bases and J by 5 bases, with 20 bases between them. The germline V gene has CDR1 LGHDT and CDR2 YNNKEL (reference sequence). This CDR3 comprises 17 residues. As DNA, the CDR3 is TGTGCCAGCAGCCATGAAACCGGGACCCAACCTGACAATGAGCAGTTCTTC. Encoded protein: CASSHETGTQPDNEQFF.

The chain joins TRBV20-1 to TRBJ1-5; 8 nucleotides agree with TRBD1. Per germline, CDR1 DFQATT and CDR2 SNEGSKA (reference sequence). The CDR3 spans 18 residues. With V trimmed by 2 bases and J by 0 bases, 12 bases remained unmatched. CDR3 DNA sequence: TGCAGTGCTAGATTTGGAGCAGGGGGCCTCTATAGCAATCAGCCCCAGCATTTT. Its translation: CSARFGAGGLYSNQPQHF.

This clonotype was found a few times. The chain has TRBV2 and TRBJ2-1; 10 bases agree with TRBD2. The V gene's germline CDR1 is SNHLY and CDR2 FYNNEI. V was clipped by 4 bases and J by 6 bases; unmatched bases: 6. CDR3 length: 15 residues. The CDR3: CASSAWSGGANEQFF. The CDR3 DNA sequence: TGTGCCAGCAGTGCGTGGAGCGGGGGGGCCAATGAGCAGTTCTTC.

This clonotype occurred once. V is TRBV25-1 and J is TRBJ2-7; no definite D call. The CDR3 runs 12 residues. From germline, CDR1 is MGHDK and CDR2 SYGVNS. V was trimmed by 5 bases and J by 0 bases, leaving 5 bases between them. The CDR3 sequence is CASSPASYEQYF. The CDR3, as DNA: TGTGCCAGCAGTCCCGCCTCCTACGAGCAGTACTTC.

The V call is TRBV4-1, the J call TRBJ2-5; weak D call: TRBD1 (5 bases). V lost 2 bases, J lost 4 bases, and 23 bases lay in between. Germline loops: CDR1 MGHRA, CDR2 YSYEKL. The CDR3 is 18 residues long. The CDR3 here is CASSQWPIGRVTIETQYF. CDR3 nucleotide sequence: TGCGCCAGCAGCCAATGGCCCATTGGCAGGGTGACCATAGAGACCCAGTACTTC.

The V and J genes are TRBV9 and TRBJ1-2; TRBD1 is a possible D gene (6 bases). Germline V gene data show CDR1 as SGDLS and CDR2 as YYNGEE. The CDR3 spans 16 residues. With 3 bases removed from V and 5 bases from J, the gap between germline ends came to 20 bases. The DNA of the CDR3 is TGTGCCAGCAGCGCCTCTGCATGGGGGCAGAGGTATGGCTACACCTTC. This gives the protein CASSASAWGQRYGYTF.

This clonotype was observed a few times. The chain joins TRBV30 to TRBJ1-4; D is unclear. This CDR3 is built from 12 residues. V was trimmed by 2 bases and J by 4 bases, leaving 5 bases between them. Per germline, CDR1 GTSNPN and CDR2 SVGIG (reference sequence). CDR3 amino acids: CAWSMINEKLFF. For the CDR3, the DNA is TGTGCCTGGAGTATGATTAATGAAAAACTGTTTTTT.